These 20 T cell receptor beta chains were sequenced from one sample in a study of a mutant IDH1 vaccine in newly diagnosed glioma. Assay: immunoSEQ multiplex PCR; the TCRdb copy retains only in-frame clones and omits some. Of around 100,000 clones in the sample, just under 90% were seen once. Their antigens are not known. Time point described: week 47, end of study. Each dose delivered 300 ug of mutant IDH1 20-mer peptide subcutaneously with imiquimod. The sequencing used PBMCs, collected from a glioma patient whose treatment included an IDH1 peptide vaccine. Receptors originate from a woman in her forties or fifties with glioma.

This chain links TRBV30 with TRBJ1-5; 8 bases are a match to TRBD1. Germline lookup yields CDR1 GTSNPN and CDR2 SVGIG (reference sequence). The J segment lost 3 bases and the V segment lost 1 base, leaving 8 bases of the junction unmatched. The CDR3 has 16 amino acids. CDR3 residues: CAWSALGQAINQPQHF. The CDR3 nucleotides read TGTGCCTGGAGTGCCCTGGGACAGGCAATCAATCAGCCCCAGCATTTT.

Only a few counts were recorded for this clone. CDR3 DNA: TGTGCCATCAGTGAGAGGTGGGGGAACACTGAAGCTTTCTTT. It is translated as CAISERWGNTEAFF. This chain links TRBV10-3 with TRBJ1-1; D not certain. The germline gives CDR1 ENHRY, CDR2 SYGVKD. Trimming removed 2 bases at V and 1 base at J, with 8 bases between. CDR3 length: 14 amino acids.

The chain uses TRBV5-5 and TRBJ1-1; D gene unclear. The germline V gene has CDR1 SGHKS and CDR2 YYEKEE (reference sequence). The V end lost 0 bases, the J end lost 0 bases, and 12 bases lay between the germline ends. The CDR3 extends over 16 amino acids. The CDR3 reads CASSLAPGSMNTEAFF. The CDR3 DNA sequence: TGTGCCAGCAGCTTGGCCCCCGGGAGTATGAACACTGAAGCTTTCTTT.

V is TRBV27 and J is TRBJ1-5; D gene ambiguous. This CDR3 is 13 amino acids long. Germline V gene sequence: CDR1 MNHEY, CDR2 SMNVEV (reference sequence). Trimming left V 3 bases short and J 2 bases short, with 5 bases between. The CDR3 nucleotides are TGTGCCAGCAGTTTCCGGGGCAATCAGCCCCAGCATTTT. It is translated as CASSFRGNQPQHF.

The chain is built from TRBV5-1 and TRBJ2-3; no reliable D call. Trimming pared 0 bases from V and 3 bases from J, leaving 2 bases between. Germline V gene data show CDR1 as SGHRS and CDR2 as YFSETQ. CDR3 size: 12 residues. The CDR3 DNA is TGCGCCAGCAGCTTGGAAACAGATACGCAGTATTTT. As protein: CASSLETDTQYF.

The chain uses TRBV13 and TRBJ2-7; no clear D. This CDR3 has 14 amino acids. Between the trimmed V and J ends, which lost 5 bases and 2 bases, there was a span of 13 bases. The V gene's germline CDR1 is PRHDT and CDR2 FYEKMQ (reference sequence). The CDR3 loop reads CASSPRPAAYEQYF. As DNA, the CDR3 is TGTGCCAGCAGCCCCCGGCCGGCTGCCTACGAGCAGTACTTC.

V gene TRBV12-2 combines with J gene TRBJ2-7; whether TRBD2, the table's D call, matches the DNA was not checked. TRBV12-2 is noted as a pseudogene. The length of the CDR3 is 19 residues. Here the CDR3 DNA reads TGTGCAAGTCGCCTCAACCAGGGACTAGCGGGAGAGGGTTACTACGAGCAGTACTTC. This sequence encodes CASRLNQGLAGEGYYEQYF.

CDR3 sequence: CASSQEPGQGKNEQFF. CDR3 DNA sequence: TGCGCCAGCAGCCAAGAACCAGGACAGGGTAAAAATGAGCAGTTCTTC. This chain connects TRBV4-1 to TRBJ2-1, with 8 nucleotides matching TRBD1. Germline lookup yields CDR1 MGHRA and CDR2 YSYEKL. The ends lost 0 bases at V and 7 bases at J; junction bases unmatched: 8. The CDR3 contains 16 residues.

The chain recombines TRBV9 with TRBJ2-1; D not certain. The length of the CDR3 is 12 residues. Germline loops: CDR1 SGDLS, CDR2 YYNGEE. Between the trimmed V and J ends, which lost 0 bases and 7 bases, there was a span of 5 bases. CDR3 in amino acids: CASSVERNEQFF. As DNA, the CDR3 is TGTGCCAGCAGCGTAGAACGGAATGAGCAGTTCTTC. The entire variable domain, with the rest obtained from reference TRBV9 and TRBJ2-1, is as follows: DSGVTQTPKHLITATGQRVTLRCSPRSGDLSVYWYQQSLDQGLQFLIQYYNGEERAKGNILERFSAQQFPDLHSELNLSSLELGDSALYFCASSVERNEQFFGPGTRLTVL.

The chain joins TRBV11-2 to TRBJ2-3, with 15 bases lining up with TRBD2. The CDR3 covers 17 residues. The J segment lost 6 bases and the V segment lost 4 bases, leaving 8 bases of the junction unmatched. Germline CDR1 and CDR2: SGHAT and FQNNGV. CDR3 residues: CASSSGLAGGRVDTQYF. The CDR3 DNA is TGTGCCAGCAGCTCAGGACTAGCGGGAGGGCGGGTCGATACGCAGTATTTT.

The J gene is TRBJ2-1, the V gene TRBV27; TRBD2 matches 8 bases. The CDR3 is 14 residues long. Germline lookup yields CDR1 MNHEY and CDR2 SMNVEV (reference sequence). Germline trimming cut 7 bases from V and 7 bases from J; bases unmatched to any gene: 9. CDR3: CASKGAGDLNEQFF. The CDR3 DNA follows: TGTGCCAGCAAGGGAGCGGGAGATTTGAATGAGCAGTTCTTC.

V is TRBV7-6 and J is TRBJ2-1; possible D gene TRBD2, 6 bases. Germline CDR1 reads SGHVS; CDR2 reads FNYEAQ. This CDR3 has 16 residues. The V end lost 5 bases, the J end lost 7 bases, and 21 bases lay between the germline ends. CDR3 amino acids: CASSRTVGGKWNEQFF. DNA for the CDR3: TGTGCCAGCAGCCGCACGGTAGGAGGGAAATGGAATGAGCAGTTCTTC. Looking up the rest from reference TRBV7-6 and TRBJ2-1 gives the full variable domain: GAGVSQSPRYKVTKRGQDVALRCDPISGHVSLYWYRQALGQGPEFLTYFNYEAQQDKSGLPNDRFSAERPEGSISTLTIQRTEQRDSAMYRCASSRTVGGKWNEQFFGPGTRLTVL.

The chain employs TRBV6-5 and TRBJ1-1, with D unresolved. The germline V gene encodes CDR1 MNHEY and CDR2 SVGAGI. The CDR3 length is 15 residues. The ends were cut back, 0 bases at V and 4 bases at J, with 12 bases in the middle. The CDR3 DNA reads TGTGCCAGCAGTTACTCGGGCAGGATGGGCACTGAAGCTTTCTTT. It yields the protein CASSYSGRMGTEAFF.

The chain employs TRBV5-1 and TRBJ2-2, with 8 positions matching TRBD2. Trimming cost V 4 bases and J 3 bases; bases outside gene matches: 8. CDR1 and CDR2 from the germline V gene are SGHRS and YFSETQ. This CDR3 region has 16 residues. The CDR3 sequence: CASSPGGAGDTGELFF. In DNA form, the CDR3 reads TGCGCCAGCAGCCCAGGCGGAGCGGGAGACACCGGGGAGCTGTTTTTT.

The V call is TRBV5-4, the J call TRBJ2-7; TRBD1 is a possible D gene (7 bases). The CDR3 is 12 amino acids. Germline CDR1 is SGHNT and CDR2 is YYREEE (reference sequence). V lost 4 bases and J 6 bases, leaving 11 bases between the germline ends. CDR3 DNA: TGTGCCAGCAGCCGACAGGGAGGCGAGCAGTACTTC. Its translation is CASSRQGGEQYF.

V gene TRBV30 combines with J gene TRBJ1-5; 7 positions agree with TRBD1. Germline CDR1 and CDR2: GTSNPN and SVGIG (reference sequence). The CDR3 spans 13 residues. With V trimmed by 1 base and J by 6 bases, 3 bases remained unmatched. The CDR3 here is CAWSARDSQPQHF. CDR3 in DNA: TGTGCCTGGAGTGCCCGGGACAGTCAGCCCCAGCATTTT.

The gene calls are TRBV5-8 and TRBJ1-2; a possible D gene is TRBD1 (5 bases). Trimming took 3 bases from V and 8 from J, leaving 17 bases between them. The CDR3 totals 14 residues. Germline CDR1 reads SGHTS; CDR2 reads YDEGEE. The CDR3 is CASSSGTAPWGYTF. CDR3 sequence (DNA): TGTGCCAGCAGCTCCGGGACGGCCCCTTGGGGCTACACCTTC.

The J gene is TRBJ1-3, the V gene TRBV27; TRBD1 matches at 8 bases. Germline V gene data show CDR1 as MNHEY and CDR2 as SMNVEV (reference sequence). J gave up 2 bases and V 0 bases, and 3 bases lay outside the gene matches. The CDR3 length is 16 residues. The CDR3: CASSLSPGGPGNTIYF. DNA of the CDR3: TGTGCCAGCAGTTTATCCCCAGGGGGCCCTGGAAACACCATATATTTT.

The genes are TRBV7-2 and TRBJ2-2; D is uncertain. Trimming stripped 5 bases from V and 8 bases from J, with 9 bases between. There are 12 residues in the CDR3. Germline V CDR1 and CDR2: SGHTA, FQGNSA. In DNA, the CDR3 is TGTGCCAGCAGCCCGACCAGAGGGGAGCTGTTTTTT. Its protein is CASSPTRGELFF.

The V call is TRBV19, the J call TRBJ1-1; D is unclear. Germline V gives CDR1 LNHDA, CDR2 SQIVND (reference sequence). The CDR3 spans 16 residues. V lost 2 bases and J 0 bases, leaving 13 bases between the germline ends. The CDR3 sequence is CASSISGRYMNTEAFF. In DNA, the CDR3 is TGTGCCAGTAGTATATCCGGCAGATATATGAACACTGAAGCTTTCTTT.